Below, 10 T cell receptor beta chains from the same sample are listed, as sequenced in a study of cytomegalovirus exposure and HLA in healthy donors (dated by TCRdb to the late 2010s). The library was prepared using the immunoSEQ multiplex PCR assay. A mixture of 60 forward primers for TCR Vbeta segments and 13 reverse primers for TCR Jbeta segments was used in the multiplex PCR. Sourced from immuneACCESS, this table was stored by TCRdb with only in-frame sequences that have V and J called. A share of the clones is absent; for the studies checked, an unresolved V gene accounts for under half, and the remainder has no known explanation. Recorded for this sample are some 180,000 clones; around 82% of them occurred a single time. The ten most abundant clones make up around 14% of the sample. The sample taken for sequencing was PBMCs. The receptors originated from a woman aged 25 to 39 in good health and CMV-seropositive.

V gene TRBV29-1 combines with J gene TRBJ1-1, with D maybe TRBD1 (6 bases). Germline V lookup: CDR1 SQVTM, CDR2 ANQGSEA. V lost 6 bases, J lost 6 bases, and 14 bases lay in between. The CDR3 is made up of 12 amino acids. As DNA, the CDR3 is TGCAGCGTCAAAATCCCAGGGGCTGAAGCTTTCTTT. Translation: CSVKIPGAEAFF. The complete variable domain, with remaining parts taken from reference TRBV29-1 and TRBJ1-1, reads SAVISQKPSRDICQRGTSLTIQCQVDSQVTMMFWYRQQPGQSLTLIATANQGSEATYESGFVIDKFPISRPNLTFSTLTVSNMSPEDSSIYLCSVKIPGAEAFFGQGTRLTVV.

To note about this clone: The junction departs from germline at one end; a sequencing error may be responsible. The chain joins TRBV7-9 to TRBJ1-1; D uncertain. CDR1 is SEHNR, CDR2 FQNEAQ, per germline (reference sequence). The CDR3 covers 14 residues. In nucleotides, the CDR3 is TGTTCCAGCAGCTTAGAAGGGAGATTCACTGAAGCTTTCTTT. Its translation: CSSSLEGRFTEAFF.

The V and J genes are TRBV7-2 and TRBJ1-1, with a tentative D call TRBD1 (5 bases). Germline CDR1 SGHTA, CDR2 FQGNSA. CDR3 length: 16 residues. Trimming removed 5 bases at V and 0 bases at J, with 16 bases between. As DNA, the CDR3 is TGTGCCAGCAGCCCAAACGGGGGTTTGATGAACACTGAAGCTTTCTTT. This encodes CASSPNGGLMNTEAFF.

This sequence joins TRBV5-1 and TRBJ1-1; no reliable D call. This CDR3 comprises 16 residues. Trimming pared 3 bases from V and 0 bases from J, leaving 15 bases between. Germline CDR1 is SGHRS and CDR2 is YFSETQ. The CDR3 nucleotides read TGCGCCAGCAGCTCCCCCCCAGGCGGGTTGAACACTGAAGCTTTCTTT. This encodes CASSSPPGGLNTEAFF.

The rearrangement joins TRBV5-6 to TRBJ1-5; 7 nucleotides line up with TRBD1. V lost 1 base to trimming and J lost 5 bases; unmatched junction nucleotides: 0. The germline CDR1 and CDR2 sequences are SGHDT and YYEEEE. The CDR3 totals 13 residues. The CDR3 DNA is TGTGCCAGCAGCTTGACAGGGGATCAGCCCCAGCATTTT. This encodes CASSLTGDQPQHF.

The DNA of the CDR3 is TGCGCCAGCAGCCGTGGACAGGGATTCTACGAGCAGTACTTC. Translated: CASSRGQGFYEQYF. V and J are TRBV4-1 and TRBJ2-5; TRBD1 aligns across 8 bases. The J call may be wrong; the DNA end is better matched by TRBJ2-7. Germline V gene lookup returns CDR1 MGHRA and CDR2 YSYEKL. The CDR3 loop spans 14 amino acids.

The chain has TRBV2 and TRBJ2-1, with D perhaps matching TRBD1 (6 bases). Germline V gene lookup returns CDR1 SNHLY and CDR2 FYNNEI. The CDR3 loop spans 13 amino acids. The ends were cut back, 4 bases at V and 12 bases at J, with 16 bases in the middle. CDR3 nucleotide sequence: TGTGCCAGCAGTGGGGTGTACAGGGTAGGGCAGTTCTTC. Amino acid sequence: CASSGVYRVGQFF.

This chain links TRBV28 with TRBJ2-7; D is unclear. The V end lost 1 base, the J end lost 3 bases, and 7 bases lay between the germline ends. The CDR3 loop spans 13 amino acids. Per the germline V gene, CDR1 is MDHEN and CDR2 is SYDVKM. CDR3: CASSLSLYYEQYF. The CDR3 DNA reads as TGTGCCAGCAGTTTATCCCTTTACTACGAGCAGTACTTC.

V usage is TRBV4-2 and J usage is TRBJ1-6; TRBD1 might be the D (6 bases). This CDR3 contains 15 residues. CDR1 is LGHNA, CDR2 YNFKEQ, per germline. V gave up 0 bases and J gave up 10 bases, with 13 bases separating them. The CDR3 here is CASSQEWQGNSPLHF. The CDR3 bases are TGTGCCAGCAGCCAAGAGTGGCAGGGGAACTCACCCCTCCACTTT.

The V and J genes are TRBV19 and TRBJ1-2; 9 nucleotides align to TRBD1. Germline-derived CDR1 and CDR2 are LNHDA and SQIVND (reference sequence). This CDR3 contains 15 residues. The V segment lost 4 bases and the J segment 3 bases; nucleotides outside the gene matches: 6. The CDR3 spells CASSKRTGEDYGYTF. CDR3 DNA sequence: TGTGCCAGTAGTAAGAGGACAGGGGAGGACTATGGCTACACCTTC.